This T cell receptor beta chain was sequenced for a study of T cell responses to AZD1222 COVID-19 vaccine. Assay used: immunoSEQ multiplex PCR; TCRdb lists only in-frame clones, some missing. This sample yields hundreds of thousands of clones, of which around 92% are seen a single time; 0.55% belongs to the top ten. The clonotype originates from an adult who received the AZD1222 COVID-19 vaccine. Sequenced here: peripheral blood, sampled 28 days after the second AZD1222 dose.

DNA for the CDR3: TGTGCCAGCAGTCGAATCCCGCCGACAGGGGGAAATTCACCCCTCCACTTT. Translating it yields CASSRIPPTGGNSPLHF. The chain is built from TRBV2 and TRBJ1-6; 9 bases line up with TRBD1. V lost 5 bases to trimming and J lost 7 bases; unmatched junction nucleotides: 12. The CDR3 runs to 17 residues. The germline V gene encodes CDR1 SNHLY and CDR2 FYNNEI.